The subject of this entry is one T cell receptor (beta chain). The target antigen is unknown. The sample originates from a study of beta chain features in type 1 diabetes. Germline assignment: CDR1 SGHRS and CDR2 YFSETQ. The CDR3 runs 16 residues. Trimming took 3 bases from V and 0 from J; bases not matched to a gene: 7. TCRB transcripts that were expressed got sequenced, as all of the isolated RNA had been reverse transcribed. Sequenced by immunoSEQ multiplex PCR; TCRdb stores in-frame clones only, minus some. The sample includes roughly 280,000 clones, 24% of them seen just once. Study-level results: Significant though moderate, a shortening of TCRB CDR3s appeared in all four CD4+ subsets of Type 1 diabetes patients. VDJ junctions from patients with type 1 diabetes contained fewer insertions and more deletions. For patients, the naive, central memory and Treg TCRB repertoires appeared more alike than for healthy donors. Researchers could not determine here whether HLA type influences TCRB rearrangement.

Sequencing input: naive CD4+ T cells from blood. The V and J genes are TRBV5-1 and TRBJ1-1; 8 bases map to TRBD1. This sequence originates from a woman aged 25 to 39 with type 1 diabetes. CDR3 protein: CASSSGRDRLNTEAFF. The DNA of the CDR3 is TGCGCCAGCAGCTCCGGTAGGGACAGGCTGAACACTGAAGCTTTCTTT.